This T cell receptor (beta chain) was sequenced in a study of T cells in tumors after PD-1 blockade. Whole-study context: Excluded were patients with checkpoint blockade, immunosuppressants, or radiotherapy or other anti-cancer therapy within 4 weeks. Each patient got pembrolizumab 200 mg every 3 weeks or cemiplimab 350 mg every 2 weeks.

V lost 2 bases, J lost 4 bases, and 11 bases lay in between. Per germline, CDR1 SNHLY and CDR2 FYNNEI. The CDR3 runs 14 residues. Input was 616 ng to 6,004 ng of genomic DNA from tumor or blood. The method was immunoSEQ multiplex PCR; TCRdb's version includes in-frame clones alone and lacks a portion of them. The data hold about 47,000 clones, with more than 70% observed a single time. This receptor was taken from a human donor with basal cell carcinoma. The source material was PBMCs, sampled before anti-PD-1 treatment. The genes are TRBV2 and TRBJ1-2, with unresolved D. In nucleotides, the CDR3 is TGTGCCAGCAGTGAATCGGGGATCCCCTATGGCTACACCTTC. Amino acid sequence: CASSESGIPYGYTF. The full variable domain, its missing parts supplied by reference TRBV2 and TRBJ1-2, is EPEVTQTPSHQVTQMGQEVILRCVPISNHLYFYWYRQILGQKVEFLVSFYNNEISEKSEIFDDQFSVERPDGSNFTLKIRSTKLEDSAMYFCASSESGIPYGYTFGSGTRLTVV.